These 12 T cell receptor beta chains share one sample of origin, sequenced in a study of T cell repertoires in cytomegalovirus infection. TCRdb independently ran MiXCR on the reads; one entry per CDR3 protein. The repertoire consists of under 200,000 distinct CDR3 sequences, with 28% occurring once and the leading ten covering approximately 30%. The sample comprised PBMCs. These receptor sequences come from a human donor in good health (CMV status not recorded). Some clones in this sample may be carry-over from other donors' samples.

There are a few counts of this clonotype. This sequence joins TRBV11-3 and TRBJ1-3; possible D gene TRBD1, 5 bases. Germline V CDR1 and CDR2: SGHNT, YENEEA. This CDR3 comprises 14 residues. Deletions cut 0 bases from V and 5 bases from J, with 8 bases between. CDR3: CASSLDTGRNTIYF. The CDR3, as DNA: TGTGCCAGCAGCTTAGATACAGGAAGAAACACCATATATTTT.

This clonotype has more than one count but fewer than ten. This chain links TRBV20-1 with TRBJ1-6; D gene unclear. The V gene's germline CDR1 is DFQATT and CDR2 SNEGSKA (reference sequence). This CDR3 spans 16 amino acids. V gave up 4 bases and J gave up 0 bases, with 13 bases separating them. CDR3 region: CSAKAGSDSYNSPLHF. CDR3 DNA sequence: TGCAGTGCTAAAGCCGGGTCCGACTCCTATAATTCACCCCTCCACTTT.

DNA for the CDR3: TGTGCCAGCAGTTCACAGGGAATTCAGCCCCAGCATTTT. It is translated as CASSSQGIQPQHF. The rearrangement joins TRBV12-3 or TRBV12-4 to TRBJ1-5; D might be TRBD1 (6 bases). Deletions cut 4 bases from V and 6 bases from J, with 10 bases between. The CDR3 is made up of 13 amino acids.

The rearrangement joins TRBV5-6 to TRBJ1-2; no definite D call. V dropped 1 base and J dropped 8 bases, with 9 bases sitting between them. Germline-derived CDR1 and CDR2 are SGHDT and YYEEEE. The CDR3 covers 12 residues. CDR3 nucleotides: TGTGCCAGCAGCTTGCTAGTTTCGGGCTACACCTTC. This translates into CASSLLVSGYTF. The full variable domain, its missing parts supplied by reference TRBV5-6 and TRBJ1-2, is DAGVTQSPTHLIKTRGQQVTLRCSPKSGHDTVSWYQQALGQGPQFIFQYYEEEERQRGNFPDRFSGHQFPNYSSELNVNALLLGDSALYLCASSLLVSGYTFGSGTRLTVV.

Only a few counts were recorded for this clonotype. The CDR3 DNA reads as TGTGCCAGCAGCGAGGGGGCCTTCCAGAATTCACCCCTCCACTTT. This gives the protein CASSEGAFQNSPLHF. This chain uses TRBV7-6 with TRBJ1-6; 7 bases agree with TRBD1. The CDR3 is 15 residues long. Losses at the gene ends were 5 bases for V and 7 bases for J; bases not matched to a gene: 8. Germline CDR1 and CDR2: SGHVS and FNYEAQ.

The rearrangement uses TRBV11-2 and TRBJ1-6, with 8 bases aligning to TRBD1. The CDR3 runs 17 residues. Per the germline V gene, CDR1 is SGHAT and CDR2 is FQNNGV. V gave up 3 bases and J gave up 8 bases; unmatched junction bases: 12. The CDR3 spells CASSFSWQGALHSPLHF. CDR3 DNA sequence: TGTGCCAGCAGCTTCAGCTGGCAGGGGGCCTTGCATTCACCCCTCCACTTT.

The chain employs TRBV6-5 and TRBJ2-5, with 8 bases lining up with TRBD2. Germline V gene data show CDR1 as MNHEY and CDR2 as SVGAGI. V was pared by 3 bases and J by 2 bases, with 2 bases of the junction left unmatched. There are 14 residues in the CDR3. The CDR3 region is CASSYAGGQETQYF. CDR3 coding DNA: TGTGCCAGCAGTTATGCGGGGGGACAAGAGACCCAGTACTTC.

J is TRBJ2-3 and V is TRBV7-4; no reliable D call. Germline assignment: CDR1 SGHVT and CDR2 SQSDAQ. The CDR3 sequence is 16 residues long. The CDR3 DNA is TGTGCTAGAGGCCTGTCCGAGGCTGCTGGCACAGATACGCAGTATTTT. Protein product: CARGLSEAAGTDTQYF.

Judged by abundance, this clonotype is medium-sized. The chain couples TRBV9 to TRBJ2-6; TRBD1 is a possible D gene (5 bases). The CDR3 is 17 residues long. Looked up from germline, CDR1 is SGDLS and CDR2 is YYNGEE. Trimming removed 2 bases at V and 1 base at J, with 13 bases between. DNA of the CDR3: TGTGCCAGCAGCGTTCGATCAGGGTCGTCTGGGGCCAACGTCCTGACTTTC. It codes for CASSVRSGSSGANVLTF.

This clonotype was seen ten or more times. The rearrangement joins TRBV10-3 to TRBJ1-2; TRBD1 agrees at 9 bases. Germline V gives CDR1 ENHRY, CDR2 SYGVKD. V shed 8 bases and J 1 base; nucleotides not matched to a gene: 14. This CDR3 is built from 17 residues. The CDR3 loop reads CAIAKGTGYDINYGYTF. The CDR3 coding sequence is TGTGCCATCGCAAAAGGGACAGGGTACGATATTAACTATGGCTACACCTTC.

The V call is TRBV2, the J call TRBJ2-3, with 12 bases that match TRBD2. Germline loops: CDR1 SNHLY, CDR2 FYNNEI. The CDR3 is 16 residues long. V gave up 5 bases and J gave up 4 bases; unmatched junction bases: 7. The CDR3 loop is CASSTRLAGEADTQYF. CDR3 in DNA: TGTGCCAGCAGTACCAGACTAGCGGGGGAGGCAGATACGCAGTATTTT.

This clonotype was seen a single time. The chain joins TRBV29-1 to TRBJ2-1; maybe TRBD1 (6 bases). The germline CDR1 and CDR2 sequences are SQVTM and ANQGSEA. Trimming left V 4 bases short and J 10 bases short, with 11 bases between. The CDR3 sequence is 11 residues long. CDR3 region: CSVGGLREQFF. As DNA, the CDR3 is TGCAGCGTTGGGGGGCTTAGAGAGCAGTTCTTC.